These 24 T cell receptor beta chains share one sample of origin, sequenced in a study of shared clonotypes between healthy human individuals. Measured with immunoSEQ multiplex PCR; TCRdb has only the in-frame clones, and not every one. The data show hundreds of thousands of clones, with over 60% seen just once and under 15% held by the top ten. The sample was PBMCs. The receptors come from a woman in her thirties or forties in good health. Some clones in this sample may be carry-over from other donors' samples.

The genes are TRBV11-2 and TRBJ1-4; tentatively, D is TRBD1 (6 bases). The CDR3 is made up of 15 amino acids. Germline CDR1 reads SGHAT; CDR2 reads FQNNGV. Between the trimmed V and J ends, which lost 5 bases and 3 bases, there was a span of 13 bases. The CDR3 DNA reads as TGTGCCAGCAGCGTATCACAGGGAGCTAATGAAAAACTGTTTTTT. It specifies CASSVSQGANEKLFF.

The chain carries TRBV10-3 and TRBJ2-1, with D tentatively TRBD2 (5 bases). This CDR3 region has 15 residues. V was trimmed by 3 bases and J by 7 bases, leaving 16 bases between them. The germline V gene encodes CDR1 ENHRY and CDR2 SYGVKD. The CDR3 loop is CAISDSADGGNEQFF. The CDR3 DNA sequence: TGTGCCATCAGTGATAGCGCCGACGGTGGTAATGAGCAGTTCTTC.

The V and J genes are TRBV5-1 and TRBJ1-3, with D perhaps matching TRBD1 (5 bases). Looked up from germline, CDR1 is SGHRS and CDR2 is YFSETQ. Trimming took off 0 bases at V and 3 bases at J, with 10 bases between the two ends. This CDR3 is 15 amino acids long. The CDR3 reads CASSLEGTLGNTIYF. CDR3 coding DNA: TGCGCCAGCAGCTTGGAGGGGACTCTTGGAAACACCATATATTTT.

This sequence joins TRBV28 and TRBJ2-2; D call uncertain. V lost 3 bases to trimming and J lost 6 bases, with 5 bases between them. The CDR3 is made up of 12 amino acids. From germline, CDR1 is MDHEN and CDR2 SYDVKM. CDR3 sequence reads: CASSLNPGELFF. CDR3 DNA: TGTGCCAGCAGTTTGAATCCCGGGGAGCTGTTTTTT.

The genes are TRBV7-2 and TRBJ1-1; 8 positions agree with TRBD1. J was trimmed by 6 bases and V by 5 bases; bases with no gene match: 8. CDR1 is SGHTA and CDR2 is FQGNSA in the germline V gene. The CDR3 runs to 14 residues. CDR3 sequence reads: CASSTRQGLAEAFF. CDR3 sequence (DNA): TGTGCCAGCAGCACCAGACAGGGGTTGGCTGAAGCTTTCTTT.

This clone was seen a handful of times. The J gene is TRBJ2-1, the V gene TRBV2; D tentatively fits TRBD1 or TRBD2 (7 bases each). Germline V CDR1 and CDR2: SNHLY, FYNNEI. The CDR3 spans 14 residues. Trimming removed 3 bases from V and 9 bases from J, with 15 bases in between. This CDR3 is CASSDGLGGGEQFF. In DNA form, the CDR3 reads TGTGCCAGCAGTGACGGACTAGGGGGCGGTGAGCAGTTCTTC.

A note on this clone: This may come from a read error, since a much larger clone is one base off. The J gene is TRBJ2-2, the V gene TRBV30, with a tentative D call TRBD2 (6 bases). CDR1 and CDR2 (germline): GTSNPN, SVGIG (reference sequence). V gave up 2 bases and J gave up 4 bases, with 14 bases separating them. This CDR3 spans 15 amino acids. CDR3 sequence reads: CAWSRGERATGELFF. In DNA, the CDR3 is TGTGCCTGGAGTCGCGGAGAGCGGGCCACCGGGGAGCTGTTTTTT.

The V gene is TRBV10-3, the J gene TRBJ2-1, with 9 bases that match TRBD2. Looked up from germline, CDR1 is ENHRY and CDR2 is SYGVKD. V dropped 3 bases and J dropped 2; count of bases not matched to a gene: 2. This CDR3 contains 15 residues. CDR3 protein: CAISESSGAYNEQFF. The CDR3 region has the DNA TGTGCCATCAGTGAATCTAGCGGGGCCTACAATGAGCAGTTCTTC.

The DNA for the CDR3 is TGTGCCATCAGTGGCGGGGGGGAGGGCAATCAGCCCCAGCATTTT. It translates to CAISGGGEGNQPQHF. This rearrangement joins TRBV10-3 to TRBJ1-5, with a tentative D call TRBD1 (5 bases). The ends were cut back, 4 bases at V and 2 bases at J, with 12 bases in the middle. Looked up from germline, CDR1 is ENHRY and CDR2 is SYGVKD. This CDR3 region has 15 residues.

This clone was detected once. The chain recombines TRBV4-1 with TRBJ2-1; 14 bases line up with TRBD2. Germline CDR1 is MGHRA and CDR2 is YSYEKL. This CDR3 spans 19 amino acids. Trimming took 4 bases from V and 0 from J; bases not matched to a gene: 8. CDR3 residues: CASSRLRLAGGRSYNEQFF. For the CDR3, the DNA is TGCGCCAGCAGCCGCCTTCGACTAGCGGGAGGGCGCTCCTACAATGAGCAGTTCTTC.

The chain combines TRBV7-9 with TRBJ1-2; TRBD1 agrees at 8 bases. V gave up 5 bases and J gave up 8 bases; unmatched junction bases: 7. Germline loops: CDR1 SEHNR, CDR2 FQNEAQ (reference sequence). The CDR3 is 13 amino acids. CDR3 bases: TGTGCCAGCAGCAAACAGGGGGTAGAAGGCTACACCTTC. Encoded protein: CASSKQGVEGYTF.

The sample holds a few counts of this clone. This chain links TRBV25-1 with TRBJ2-1; the D gene is possibly TRBD2 (5 bases). Germline V gene lookup returns CDR1 MGHDK and CDR2 SYGVNS. Trimming stripped 4 bases from V and 7 bases from J, with 14 bases between. The CDR3 extends over 14 amino acids. The CDR3 DNA reads as TGTGCCAGCAGTGGGTCGGGGTCTCTTAATGAGCAGTTCTTC. Residues: CASSGSGSLNEQFF.

The chain employs TRBV6-5 and TRBJ1-1, with D uncertain. Looked up from germline, CDR1 is MNHEY and CDR2 is SVGAGI. With 6 bases removed from V and 4 bases from J, the gap between germline ends came to 9 bases. The CDR3 totals 12 residues. In DNA form, the CDR3 reads TGTGCCAGCAGCCTCGGTACCACTGAAGCTTTCTTT. It yields the protein CASSLGTTEAFF.

The rearrangement joins TRBV7-9 to TRBJ1-1; maybe TRBD1 (6 bases). Trimming took off 5 bases at V and 1 base at J, with 11 bases between the two ends. The CDR3 is 14 residues long. CDR1 and CDR2 (germline): SEHNR, FQNEAQ (reference sequence). CDR3 in DNA: TGTGCCAGCAGCCCGATACAGGGGAACACTGAAGCTTTCTTT. Residues: CASSPIQGNTEAFF.

This clone was recorded only once. One junction end does not reproduce the germline sequence, and a read error may be involved. The genes are TRBV28 and TRBJ1-2; 7 bases map to TRBD1. The CDR3 sequence is 14 residues long. CDR1 MDHEN and CDR2 SYDVKM come from the germline V gene. CDR3 residues: CASSSGQAHYGHTF. Written as DNA, the CDR3 is TGTGCCAGCAGTTCTGGACAGGCCCACTATGGCCACACCTTC.

This clone was seen a single time. The V and J genes are TRBV28 and TRBJ2-1; D is possibly TRBD1 (5 bases). The CDR3 covers 17 residues. Germline CDR1 MDHEN, CDR2 SYDVKM. The germline V and J ends were trimmed by 4 bases and 0 bases, with 16 bases remaining between them. CDR3 sequence reads: CASSSPSQASSYNEQFF. CDR3 bases: TGTGCCAGCAGTTCCCCCTCACAGGCTAGCTCCTACAATGAGCAGTTCTTC.

In its sample, this clone was seen many times. This sequence joins TRBV7-9 and TRBJ2-7; no definite D call. This CDR3 region has 13 residues. Trimming pared 2 bases from V and 7 bases from J, leaving 12 bases between. Germline CDR1 and CDR2: SEHNR and FQNEAQ (reference sequence). CDR3 nucleotides: TGTGCCAGCAGCTTAAGCCGGACGAGGGAGCAGTACTTC. Translating it yields CASSLSRTREQYF.

The genes are TRBV2 and TRBJ1-5; no definite D call. In germline, CDR1 is SNHLY, CDR2 FYNNEI. This CDR3 comprises 13 residues. The V gene lost 10 bases and the J gene lost 4 bases, with 14 bases spanning the gap. The CDR3 DNA reads TGTGCCACTCACACGGGAGGGAATCAGCCCCAGCATTTT. Its protein product is CATHTGGNQPQHF.

This clone was seen at least ten times. V gene TRBV30 combines with J gene TRBJ2-7, with D perhaps matching TRBD2 (6 bases). V gave up 0 bases and J gave up 3 bases, with 12 bases separating them. The germline gives CDR1 GTSNPN, CDR2 SVGIG (reference sequence). The CDR3 loop spans 14 amino acids. The CDR3 region has the DNA TGTGCCTGGAGTGTAACGGGAGTGGGCTACGAGCAGTACTTC. Translating it yields CAWSVTGVGYEQYF.

The chain is built from TRBV30 and TRBJ1-2; no definite D call. The CDR3 covers 13 residues. The V gene's germline CDR1 is GTSNPN and CDR2 SVGIG (reference sequence). V gave up 3 bases and J gave up 3 bases, with 11 bases separating them. The CDR3 protein is CAWRLGRDYGYTF. Here the CDR3 DNA reads TGTGCCTGGAGGCTTGGACGGGACTATGGCTACACCTTC.

This chain joins TRBV7-2 and TRBJ2-1, with no clear D. The CDR3 consists of 15 residues. The V gene's germline CDR1 is SGHTA and CDR2 FQGNSA. V was clipped by 1 base and J by 6 bases, with 13 bases between them. The CDR3 nucleotides are TGTGCCAGCAGCTTAGGGGCAGCATTAGTCAATGAGCAGTTCTTC. It yields the protein CASSLGAALVNEQFF.

This rearrangement joins TRBV5-1 to TRBJ2-1; TRBD2 matches 12 bases. CDR1 and CDR2 (germline): SGHRS, YFSETQ. This CDR3 spans 18 amino acids. V shed 2 bases, J shed 7 bases, and the junction held 13 bases outside the gene matches. CDR3 amino acids: CASSLGVLAGGEGNEQFF. As DNA, the CDR3 is TGCGCCAGCAGCTTAGGGGTCCTAGCGGGAGGGGAGGGGAATGAGCAGTTCTTC.

The CDR3 DNA reads TGTGCCAGTAGTAAGGACAGGGACACTGAAGCTTTCTTT. Amino acids: CASSKDRDTEAFF. The chain uses TRBV19 and TRBJ1-1; 8 nucleotides line up with TRBD1. This CDR3 has 13 residues. V was clipped by 4 bases and J by 3 bases; unmatched bases: 1. The germline V gene has CDR1 LNHDA and CDR2 SQIVND (reference sequence).

V and J are TRBV19 and TRBJ1-1; the D gene is possibly TRBD1 (5 bases). The V gene lost 3 bases and the J gene lost 1 base, with 6 bases spanning the gap. This CDR3 is built from 13 residues. CDR1 and CDR2 (germline): LNHDA, SQIVND (reference sequence). The CDR3 reads CASSIDRNTEAFF. CDR3 sequence (DNA): TGTGCCAGTAGTATTGACAGGAACACTGAAGCTTTCTTT.